The rows below give T cell receptor beta chains drawn from one sample of a study of OX40 agonist ivuxolimab in advanced cancers. Only in-frame clones appear in the TCRdb table, and some are missing; sequencing was by immunoSEQ multiplex PCR. The sample carries over 30,000 clones, about 82% recorded once. The source material was CD4+ or CD8+ T cells sorted from blood, sampled in a trial of the OX40 agonist ivuxolimab. The receptors come from an adult with an advanced solid tumor such as melanoma, head and neck, liver or kidney cancer. Each CDR3 is given with its conserved first and last residue. Clone sizes are given selectively: once, few, many, or a class where the clone is expanded.

clone size	V gene	J gene	CDR3 protein
once	TRBV11-2	TRBJ1-1	CASSTDRGPFF
-	TRBV4-3	TRBJ2-5	CASSQDLEETQYF
-	TRBV19	TRBJ1-1	CASSIDQGPTEAFF
-	TRBV4-1	TRBJ2-7	CASSQEGPTYEQYF
-	TRBV7-9	TRBJ2-5	CASSLGGAKETQYF
-	TRBV4-1	TRBJ2-1	CASSQGPSGNEQFF
-	TRBV7-9	TRBJ2-2	CASSPGQGETGELFF
few	TRBV11-2	TRBJ2-7	CASSWQGSGEQYF
-	TRBV9	TRBJ1-4	CASSVDGRKNEKLFF
-	TRBV18	TRBJ2-1	CASSPPRLAEQFF
many	TRBV5-6	TRBJ1-1	CASSFKTGRNTEAFF
-	TRBV27	TRBJ1-2	CASSFYSTGGEYGYTF
-	TRBV6-1	TRBJ2-1	CASSEESSGESSYNEQFF
-	TRBV29-1	TRBJ1-1	CSVEDQGGTGGITEAFF
-	TRBV10-3	TRBJ2-3	CAISELRTSGGSTDTQYF
-	TRBV11-2	TRBJ2-7	CASTEASSYEQYF
-	TRBV28	TRBJ2-3	CASRKLVGADTQYF
-	TRBV5-1	TRBJ2-5	CASRGTEETQYF
-	TRBV27	TRBJ2-1	CASSLSLPWNEQFF
-	TRBV27	TRBJ1-5	CASSYRGGWPQHF
-	TRBV7-9	TRBJ2-5	CASSLDGETQYF
-	TRBV5-4	TRBJ2-7	CASSFAGGTHEQYF
-	TRBV4-1	TRBJ2-7	CASSQEALVAYYEQYF
few	TRBV6-4	TRBJ2-2	CASSDSDRADTGELFF
once	TRBV29-1	TRBJ2-2	CSVLERTINGELFF
few	TRBV28	TRBJ2-2	CASRPGLAGGRGTGELFF
once	TRBV7-2	TRBJ2-1	CASSLGRYNEQFF
once	TRBV19	TRBJ2-4	CASSTDPKNIQYF
-	TRBV7-9	TRBJ2-1	CASSSLAGGTYNEQFF
-	TRBV7-9	TRBJ2-7	CASSHRGYEQYF
-	TRBV27	TRBJ1-1	CASSFANTEAFF
-	TRBV9	TRBJ2-1	CASSVASGPQNEQFF
-	TRBV7-2	TRBJ2-3	CASSLEPGDTQYF
-	TRBV29-1	TRBJ2-3	CSAVEGITDTQYF
-	TRBV9	TRBJ2-2	CASSVGGTSGSSYTGELFF
medium-sized	TRBV9	TRBJ2-6	CASSGGVRANVLTF
-	TRBV5-5	TRBJ2-2	CASSLSLGLANTGELFF
-	TRBV7-8	TRBJ2-3	CASSLAFMGDTQYF
-	TRBV27	TRBJ1-4	CASSLSTGGEKLFF
-	TRBV7-9	TRBJ2-7	CASSLGPEQYF
-	TRBV5-1	TRBJ2-1	CASSLIVRGGSSYNEQFF
-	TRBV28	TRBJ2-1	CASSLRLNFGYEQFF
-	TRBV9	TRBJ1-5	CASSVDGAFNQPQHF
-	TRBV27	TRBJ2-5	CASSLASGGTSQYF
-	TRBV5-1	TRBJ2-1	CASSFIVLAGGSSYNEQFF
-	TRBV27	TRBJ2-1	CASKQGVNNEQFF
-	TRBV2	TRBJ1-5	CASSEGAYLQHF
-	TRBV19	TRBJ2-1	CASSIRVSYNEQFF
-	TRBV4-3	TRBJ2-3	CASSPHRLPGTSASTDTQYF
-	TRBV30	TRBJ2-1	CAWSVRGAYNEQFF
-	TRBV7-6	TRBJ1-2	CASSPRTGTVNGYTF
-	TRBV6-4	TRBJ2-5	CASSDVAGEEVSIAETQYF
-	TRBV28	TRBJ2-3	CASTSGAGDTDTQYF